These T cell receptor beta chains were read from a single sample in a study of T cell repertoires in cytomegalovirus infection. TCRdb called the reads again in MiXCR, with one record for every CDR3 protein. The repertoire has about 130,000 distinct CDR3 sequences, under 30% of them found once; the top ten carry around 32%. These receptors are not linked to any known antigen. The material sequenced was PBMCs, sequenced either directly or after in vitro stimulation (not recorded which). The receptor set was obtained from a human donor in good health (CMV status not recorded). Some clones in this sample may be carry-over from other donors' samples. The CDR3 runs from the conserved cysteine through the conserved F or W. The order of the fields is V gene, CDR3 length, CDR3 protein.

>TRBV6-1|15
CASSAGTSGTNEQFF
>TRBV7-2|15
CASSVTSGRSYEQYF
>TRBV6-2/TRBV6-3|15
CASTHYGLVDYEQFF
>TRBV29-1|13
CSVEKGFGETQYF
>TRBV7-3|15
CASSPSREAYNEQFF
>TRBV20-1|14
CSARAEDQLRGYTF
>TRBV7-6|17
CASSLAPTGFGNNEQFF
>TRBV7-2|15
CASSSYGILREKLFF
>TRBV20-1|13
CSARGQGREPQHF
>TRBV6-2/TRBV6-3|17
CASSYTEREAVADTQYF
>TRBV2|14
CAAVPGVGKNIQYF
>TRBV6-5|15
CASRPRSGRADTQYF
>TRBV10-3|16
CAISELPGAGTGELFF
>TRBV19|14
CASSWTSGSVEQFF
>TRBV28|16
CASSFSPEANTGELFF
>TRBV15|15
CATSEERLAGGEQFF
>TRBV4-3|15
CASSQDPPPNTEAFF
>TRBV14|16
CASSHWGWGKNTEAFF
>TRBV25-1|13
CASSGSMGSEAFF
>TRBV4-2|16
CASGTRGRGSSYEQYF
>TRBV5-5|15
CASSSQGDSYNEQFF
>TRBV4-1|14
CASSQDWASRGYTF
>TRBV20-1|14
CSAKIRERYNEQFF
>TRBV7-2|14
CASSPGPSVDTQYF
>TRBV10-3|15
CAIRNFQGTNYGYTF
>TRBV6-2/TRBV6-3|18
CASTGAPMVLIWNTEAFF
>TRBV11-1|15
CASSPITGRIYEQYF
>TRBV19|13
CASAYMGNTEAFF
>TRBV11-2|18
CASSLGSHRGIFTGELFF
>TRBV5-1|12
CASSRSQETQYF
>TRBV27|15
CASPDRAGDNSPLHF
>TRBV6-1|12
CASSENPGELFF
>TRBV7-2|12
CASKSSTDTQYF
>TRBV30|12
CAWSVPTGEAFF
>TRBV19|15
CASSVGLRLNNEQFF
>TRBV5-1|14
CASSLAGLSYEQYF
>TRBV5-6|12
CASSLVRGEQYF
>TRBV28|13
CASSSTPRTNQYF
>TRBV24-1|19
CATSDSGLAGEVGTDTQYF
>TRBV5-5|18
CASLPLATGIDSTYEQYF
>TRBV2|16
CASSEVGMAMNTEAFF
>TRBV28|12
CASSSQGTEAFF
>TRBV5-1|18
CASSLGYSTTSGKETQYF
>TRBV20-1|15
CSATRWGDIDQPQHF
>TRBV7-2|15
CASRPLAGPFYEQYF
>TRBV6-1|14
CASSRDTSTDTQYF
>TRBV4-1|14
CASSQGQNNQPQHF
>TRBV4-1|16
CASSQPRDGRGNTIYF
>TRBV7-2|15
CASSHLGPESGELFF
>TRBV5-4|12
CASSLGSGGYTF